The clone carrying this TCR beta chain occurred many times. Its antigen remains unknown. Time point reported: newly diagnosed GD, antithyroid drugs for less than 3 months. Following extraction of RNA from PBMCs, that RNA was used to make the TCR library. V lost 3 bases, J lost 9 bases, and 8 bases lay in between. This CDR3 is built from 11 residues. Germline V gene data show CDR1 as LGHDT and CDR2 as YNNKEL (reference sequence). The data were obtained in a study of regulatory T cells in long-lasting Graves disease. Findings and caveats of the study: Segments TRBV28, TRBJ1-2 and TRBJ2-5 showed preferential usage in persistent disease. Persistent Graves' patients possessed reduced TCR diversity relative to recently diagnosed ones. Having only a small sample size may have limited accuracy.

Both iRepertoire HTBI primers and Arm-PCR of CDR3 regions were used to build the TCR beta libraries. TCRdb ran MiXCR on the multiplex PCR reads and lists one entry per CDR3 protein. The sample includes hundreds of thousands of distinct CDR3 sequences, 15% of them seen just once. This sample also belongs to another study, concerning T cells in Graves' hyperthyroidism and ophthalmopathy. That work contributes: Appearing also in blood were most of the thyroid clonotypes expanded above 0.001.

The sequence was obtained from a woman in her thirties or forties with Graves disease. V usage is TRBV3-1 and J usage is TRBJ1-1; no firm D call. The sequencing used peripheral blood mononuclear cells (PBMCs), collected at new diagnosis, from a patient treated with antithyroid drugs. CDR3 coding DNA: TGTGCCAGCAGCCACGGCCGTAAAGCTTTCTTT. Translated: CASSHGRKAFF. The entire variable domain, with the rest obtained from reference TRBV3-1 and TRBJ1-1, is as follows: DTAVSQTPKYLVTQMGNDKSIKCEQNLGHDTMYWYKQDSKKFLKIMFSYNNKELIINETVPNRFSPKSPDKAHLNLHINSLELGDSAVYFCASSHGRKAFFGQGTRLTVV.